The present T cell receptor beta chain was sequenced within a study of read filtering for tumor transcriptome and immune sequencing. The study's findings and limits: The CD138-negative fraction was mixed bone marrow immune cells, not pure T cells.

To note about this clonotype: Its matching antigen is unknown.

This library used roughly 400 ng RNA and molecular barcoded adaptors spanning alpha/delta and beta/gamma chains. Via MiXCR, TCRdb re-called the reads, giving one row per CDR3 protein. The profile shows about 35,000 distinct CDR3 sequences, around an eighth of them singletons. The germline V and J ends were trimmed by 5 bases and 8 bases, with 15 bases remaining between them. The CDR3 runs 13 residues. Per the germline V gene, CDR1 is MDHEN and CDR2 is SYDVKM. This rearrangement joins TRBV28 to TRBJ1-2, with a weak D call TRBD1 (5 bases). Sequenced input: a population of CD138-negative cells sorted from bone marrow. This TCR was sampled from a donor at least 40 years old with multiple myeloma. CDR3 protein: CASSRGGARGYTF. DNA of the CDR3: TGTGCCAGCAGTAGAGGTGGGGCGCGAGGCTACACCTTC.